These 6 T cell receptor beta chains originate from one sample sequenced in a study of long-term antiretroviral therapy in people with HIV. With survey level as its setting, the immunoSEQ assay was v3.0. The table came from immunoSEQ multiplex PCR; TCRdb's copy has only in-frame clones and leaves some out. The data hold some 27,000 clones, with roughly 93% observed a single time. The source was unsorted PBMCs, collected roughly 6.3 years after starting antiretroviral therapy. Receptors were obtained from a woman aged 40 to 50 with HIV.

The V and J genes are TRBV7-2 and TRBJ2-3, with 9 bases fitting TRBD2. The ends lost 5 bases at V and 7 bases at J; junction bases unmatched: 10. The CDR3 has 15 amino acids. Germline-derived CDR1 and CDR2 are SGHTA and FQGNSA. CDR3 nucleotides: TGTGCCAGCAGCCCAGCGGGGGGCCAAAGAAATACGCAGTATTTT. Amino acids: CASSPAGGQRNTQYF. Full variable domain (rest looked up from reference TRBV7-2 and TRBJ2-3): GAGVSQSPSNKVTEKGKDVELRCDPISGHTALYWYRQSLGQGLEFLIYFQGNSAPDKSGLPSDRFSAERTGGSVSTLTIQRTQQEDSAVYLCASSPAGGQRNTQYFGPGTRLTVL.

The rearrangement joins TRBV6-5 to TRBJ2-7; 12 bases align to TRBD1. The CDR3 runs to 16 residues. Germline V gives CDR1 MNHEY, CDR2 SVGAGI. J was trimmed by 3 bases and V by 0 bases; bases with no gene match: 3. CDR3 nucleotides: TGTGCCAGCAGTTACTCTGGGACAGGGGGCTTCTACGAGCAGTACTTC. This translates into CASSYSGTGGFYEQYF.

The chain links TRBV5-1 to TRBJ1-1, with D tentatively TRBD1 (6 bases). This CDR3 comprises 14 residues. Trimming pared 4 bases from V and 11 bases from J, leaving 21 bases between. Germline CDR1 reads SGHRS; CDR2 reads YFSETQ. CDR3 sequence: CASSDGTPEVGAFF. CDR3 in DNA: TGCGCCAGCAGCGACGGGACACCCGAAGTTGGCGCTTTCTTT. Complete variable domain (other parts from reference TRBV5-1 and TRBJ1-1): KAGVTQTPRYLIKTRGQQVTLSCSPISGHRSVSWYQQTPGQGLQFLFEYFSETQRNKGNFPGRFSGRQFSNSRSEMNVSTLELGDSALYLCASSDGTPEVGAFFGQGTRLTVV.

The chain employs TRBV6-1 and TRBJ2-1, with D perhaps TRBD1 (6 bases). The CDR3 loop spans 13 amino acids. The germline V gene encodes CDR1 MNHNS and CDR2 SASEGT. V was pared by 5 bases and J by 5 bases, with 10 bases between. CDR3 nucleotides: TGTGCCAGCAGTCCCGGACAGAACAATGAGCAGTTCTTC. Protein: CASSPGQNNEQFF.

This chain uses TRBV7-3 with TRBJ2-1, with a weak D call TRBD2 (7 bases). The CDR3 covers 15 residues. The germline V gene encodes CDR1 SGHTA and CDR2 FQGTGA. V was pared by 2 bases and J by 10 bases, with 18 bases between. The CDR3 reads CASSLLGGALEEQFF. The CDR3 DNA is TGTGCCAGCAGCTTACTGGGGGGGGCCTTGGAGGAGCAGTTCTTC.

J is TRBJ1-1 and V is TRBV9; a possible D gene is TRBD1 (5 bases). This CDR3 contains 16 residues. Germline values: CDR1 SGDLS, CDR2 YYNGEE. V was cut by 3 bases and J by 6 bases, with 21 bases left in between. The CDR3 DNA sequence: TGTGCCAGCAGCGGGGACGGTGGTGGGAGGTTCGCTGAAGCTTTCTTT. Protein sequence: CASSGDGGGRFAEAFF.